Presented here are 6 T cell receptor beta chains from one specimen sequenced in a study of molecular identifiers for immune sequencing clone quantification. TCRdb ran MiXCR on the PCR reads and lists one entry per CDR3 protein. The sample includes tens of thousands of distinct CDR3 sequences, 15% to 20% of them seen just once. Material: naive CD8+ T cells from blood, with Jurkat cell RNA spiked in. Subset noted: FACS-sorted CD8+CD4-CCR7+CD45RA+ naive T cells. The receptor source for this set is a human donor in good health. Some libraries in this study had Jurkat cell RNA spiked in.

This clonotype was observed at least ten times. The J gene is TRBJ2-5, the V gene TRBV7-9; D not certain. V lost 4 bases and J 2 bases, leaving 8 bases between the germline ends. Germline V lookup: CDR1 SEHNR, CDR2 FQNEAQ (reference sequence). The CDR3 sequence is 13 residues long. CDR3 sequence (DNA): TGTGCCAGCAGCTCGACGGTACAAGAGACCCAGTACTTC. The encoded protein is CASSSTVQETQYF.

This clonotype has at least ten counts. This sequence joins TRBV5-1 and TRBJ2-7; 9 nucleotides align to TRBD1. This CDR3 is 15 amino acids long. Trimming removed 1 base from V and 2 bases from J; junction bases left unmatched: 4. Germline loops: CDR1 SGHRS, CDR2 YFSETQ. CDR3: CASSLTGQGTYEQYF. CDR3 nucleotides: TGCGCCAGCAGCTTGACGGGACAGGGAACCTACGAGCAGTACTTC.

This clonotype was counted ten times or more. The rearrangement joins TRBV11-3 to TRBJ2-3, with D possibly TRBD2 on 5 matching bases. V lost 2 bases, J lost 8 bases, and 14 bases lay in between. The CDR3 contains 14 residues. CDR1 SGHNT and CDR2 YENEEA come from the germline V gene. This CDR3 is CASSLREDGVTQYF. For the CDR3, the DNA is TGTGCCAGCAGCTTACGTGAGGACGGGGTTACGCAGTATTTT.

In its sample, this clonotype is medium-sized. The CDR3 here is CASSLGVAGAHLTDTQYF. The CDR3 DNA reads as TGTGCCAGCAGCTTAGGCGTAGCGGGGGCCCACCTAACAGATACGCAGTATTTT. The genes are TRBV7-2 and TRBJ2-3; 9 positions match TRBD2. The CDR3 consists of 18 residues. CDR1 is SGHTA and CDR2 is FQGNSA in the germline V gene. V lost 1 base to trimming and J lost 3 bases; unmatched junction nucleotides: 11.

In nucleotides, the CDR3 is TGCAGTGCTAGAGGGCCAGCGGGGGGGTACGAGCAGTACTTC. It encodes CSARGPAGGYEQYF. J is TRBJ2-7 and V is TRBV20-1; 10 positions agree with TRBD2. This CDR3 region has 14 residues. Germline V lookup: CDR1 DFQATT, CDR2 SNEGSKA (reference sequence). V shed 1 base and J 4 bases; nucleotides not matched to a gene: 4.

This clonotype appeared once. The CDR3 does not close with the conserved phenylalanine or tryptophan, likely indicating a read error. The chain joins TRBV7-2 to TRBJ2-3; 10 bases map to TRBD1. The CDR3 totals 14 residues. Germline trimming cut 3 bases from V and 4 bases from J; bases unmatched to any gene: 1. The germline gives CDR1 SGHTA, CDR2 FQGNSA. The CDR3 sequence: CASSFGTGADTQYL. In DNA, the CDR3 is TGTGCCAGCAGCTTCGGGACAGGGGCAGATACGCAGTATTTG.